This T cell receptor beta chain was recorded in a study of cytomegalovirus exposure and HLA in healthy donors. Study results and caveats: DRB1 showed the most TCR associations and HLA-C the fewest in a later analysis, as rates varied by HLA locus. According to reports, the classifier identified cytomegalovirus status with high specificity and sensitivity.

Trimming cost V 6 bases and J 8 bases, with 19 bases left between them. CDR1 and CDR2 from the germline V gene are SNHLY and FYNNEI. The CDR3 is made up of 14 amino acids. PCR primers comprised 60 Vbeta and 13 Jbeta primers. Original processing methods: There were around 80 million unique TCR beta chains by a later count, and some 12 million of them were shared. TCRdb keeps only in-frame clones here, not all; method: immunoSEQ multiplex PCR. V, J and clone size are those of that table, while D and trimming were read from the DNA. The repertoire includes 250,000 to 350,000 clones, around 90% of them detected once, and 2% to 3% sits in the top ten. With respect to this clone: Its cognate antigen is unknown.

The sequenced material came from PBMCs. The TCR comes from a woman under 30 in good health and CMV-seronegative. The chain is built from TRBV2 and TRBJ1-2; tentatively, D is TRBD1 (6 bases). The CDR3 sequence is CASSEGYRESGYTF. The CDR3 DNA reads as TGTGCCAGCAGCGAGGGCTACAGGGAGAGCGGCTACACCTTC.